One sample yielded the 30 T cell receptor beta chains listed below, sequenced in a study of neurological immune-mediated disorders (dated by TCRdb to about 2019). Library prep was done by 5' RACE. Instrument on record: Illumina HiSeq 2500. TCRdb trimmed public reads at Q25 via fastp, called clones via MiXCR and kept in-frame beta chains. Each record represents a unique CDR3 protein, reported with the most common genes and DNA among its rows. Here the sample has about 52,000 distinct CDR3 sequences; roughly 3.8% occur a single time. The top ten clonotypes cover under 8.5% of the sample. Sequenced sample: PBMCs. Every receptor here comes from a man aged 60 to 69 with multiple sclerosis.

There are many counts of this clonotype. Since a much larger clone is just one base distant, this may be a read error. CDR3 sequence reads: CASSLVEATNSHLHF. CDR3 nucleotides: TGTGCCAGCAGCTTAGTTGAGGCAACTAATTCACACCTCCACTTT. This chain connects TRBV7-6 to TRBJ1-6; D remains ambiguous. The germline CDR1 and CDR2 sequences are SGHVS and FNYEAQ. The CDR3 is 15 amino acids.

This clonotype was seen a handful of times. This chain joins TRBV20-1 and TRBJ2-1; perhaps TRBD2 as D (5 bases). This CDR3 contains 15 residues. CDR1 is DFQATT, CDR2 SNEGSKA, per germline (reference sequence). V was shortened by 0 bases and J by 6 bases, with 15 bases between the two germline ends. The CDR3 coding sequence is TGCAGTGCTAGAGATAACCGGGGTCGGTTCAATGAGCAGTTCTTC. This encodes CSARDNRGRFNEQFF.

The table lists this clonotype with many counts. The chain employs TRBV10-3 and TRBJ2-5; no definite D call. There are 11 residues in the CDR3. The germline V and J ends were trimmed by 6 bases and 2 bases, with 4 bases remaining between them. Germline V gene lookup returns CDR1 ENHRY and CDR2 SYGVKD. The CDR3 region is CAISQQETQYF. As DNA, the CDR3 is TGTGCCATCAGCCAACAAGAGACCCAGTACTTC.

In its sample, this clonotype was seen many times. V and J are TRBV5-6 and TRBJ2-7, with D possibly matching TRBD2 (6 bases). Germline CDR1 SGHDT, CDR2 YYEEEE. This CDR3 is 16 amino acids long. The V end lost 0 bases, the J end lost 2 bases, and 15 bases lay between the germline ends. The DNA of the CDR3 is TGTGCCAGCAGCTTGGTTGGGGGTAGCGGAGCCTACGAGCAGTACTTC. This gives the protein CASSLVGGSGAYEQYF. The full variable domain, rest sourced from reference TRBV5-6 and TRBJ2-7, is DAGVTQSPTHLIKTRGQQVTLRCSPKSGHDTVSWYQQALGQGPQFIFQYYEEEERQRGNFPDRFSGHQFPNYSSELNVNALLLGDSALYLCASSLVGGSGAYEQYFGPGTRLTVT.

The chain is built from TRBV3-1 and TRBJ2-3, with a tentative D call TRBD1 (7 bases). With 1 base removed from V and 9 bases from J, the gap between germline ends came to 17 bases. Germline values: CDR1 LGHDT, CDR2 YNNKEL (reference sequence). CDR3 length: 15 residues. The CDR3 nucleotides read TGTGCCAGCAGCCAAGCCAGGGGGGTCACTGGAACGCAGTATTTT. Translated, it gives CASSQARGVTGTQYF.

This clonotype is termed medium-sized. The chain combines TRBV20-1 with TRBJ2-5; 8 nucleotides align to TRBD2. Germline V lookup: CDR1 DFQATT, CDR2 SNEGSKA (reference sequence). This CDR3 has 16 amino acids. Trimming at V came to 3 bases and at J to 4 bases, leaving 13 bases not matched to a gene. The CDR3 loop reads CSARLGRGALGETQYF. Written as DNA, the CDR3 is TGCAGTGCTAGGCTGGGGCGGGGGGCCCTGGGAGAGACCCAGTACTTC.

This clonotype was detected ten times or more. The chain carries TRBV20-1 and TRBJ1-4; 10 bases are shared with TRBD1. This CDR3 region has 17 residues. V lost 4 bases to trimming and J lost 0 bases; unmatched junction nucleotides: 8. Germline values: CDR1 DFQATT, CDR2 SNEGSKA (reference sequence). CDR3 coding DNA: TGCAGTGCTACCGGGACAGGGGCCGAGTCAACTAATGAAAAACTGTTTTTT. Protein product: CSATGTGAESTNEKLFF.

This clonotype appeared many times. This rearrangement joins TRBV7-2 to TRBJ1-5; no clear D. The V gene's germline CDR1 is SGHTA and CDR2 FQGNSA. This CDR3 comprises 14 residues. V dropped 1 base and J dropped 3 bases, with 7 bases sitting between them. CDR3 loop: CASSLGFVNQPQHF. In DNA, the CDR3 is TGTGCCAGCAGCTTAGGATTTGTCAATCAGCCCCAGCATTTT.

This clonotype was counted many times. The chain combines TRBV18 with TRBJ1-2, with D possibly TRBD1 on 5 matching bases. CDR3 length: 13 amino acids. From germline, CDR1 is KGHSH and CDR2 LQKENI. V lost 3 bases and J 6 bases, leaving 11 bases between the germline ends. CDR3 amino acids: CASSPDSANGYTF. CDR3 DNA sequence: TGTGCCAGCTCACCCGACAGCGCAAATGGCTACACCTTC. Complete variable domain (other parts from reference TRBV18 and TRBJ1-2): NAGVMQNPRHLVRRRGQEARLRCSPMKGHSHVYWYRQLPEEGLKFMVYLQKENIIDESGMPKERFSAEFPKEGPSILRIQQVVRGDSAAYFCASSPDSANGYTFGSGTRLTVV.

This chain connects TRBV5-6 to TRBJ2-7; D may be TRBD1 (6 bases). The CDR3 is 14 amino acids. Trimming left V 5 bases short and J 3 bases short, with 15 bases between. The germline CDR1 and CDR2 sequences are SGHDT and YYEEEE. The CDR3 DNA follows: TGTGCCAGCAGACGGCGGACAGCTTTCTACGAGCAGTACTTC. Protein product: CASRRRTAFYEQYF.

This clonotype has a count of ten or more. V usage is TRBV20-1 and J usage is TRBJ2-1, with D maybe TRBD1 (5 bases). V was trimmed by 6 bases and J by 5 bases, leaving 17 bases between them. This CDR3 comprises 14 residues. Looked up from germline, CDR1 is DFQATT and CDR2 is SNEGSKA (reference sequence). The CDR3 region is CSARPLRGDNEQFF. The CDR3 coding sequence is TGCAGTGCAAGACCCTTAAGGGGTGACAATGAGCAGTTCTTC.

This clonotype has a count of ten or more. This sequence joins TRBV5-1 and TRBJ1-2; D not resolved. The germline gives CDR1 SGHRS, CDR2 YFSETQ. Trimming pared 0 bases from V and 0 bases from J, leaving 6 bases between. The length of the CDR3 is 14 residues. The CDR3 region is CASSLETANYGYTF. CDR3 nucleotides: TGCGCCAGCAGCTTGGAAACGGCTAACTATGGCTACACCTTC.

This clonotype has at least ten counts. This chain joins TRBV5-5 and TRBJ2-1; the D is unclear. Deletions cut 0 bases from V and 1 base from J, with 11 bases between. Germline CDR1 and CDR2: SGHKS and YYEKEE (reference sequence). The CDR3 loop spans 16 amino acids. Here the CDR3 DNA reads TGTGCCAGCAGCTTGGCGTACGATAGGTCCTACAATGAGCAGTTCTTC. Residues: CASSLAYDRSYNEQFF.

This clonotype has at least ten counts. The gene calls are TRBV10-2 and TRBJ1-3; D remains ambiguous. This CDR3 region has 14 residues. The V end was cut by 6 bases, the J end by 2 bases, with 11 bases between. Per the germline V gene, CDR1 is WSHSY and CDR2 is SAAADI. The DNA of the CDR3 is TGCGCCAGCAGCCCGGACTATACTGGAAACACCATATATTTT. Its protein product is CASSPDYTGNTIYF.

The genes are TRBV20-1 and TRBJ1-5; 7 bases map to TRBD1. V gave up 3 bases and J gave up 6 bases; unmatched junction bases: 11. Germline V CDR1 and CDR2: DFQATT, SNEGSKA (reference sequence). This CDR3 region has 15 residues. CDR3 sequence: CSASFGGTAGQPQHF. CDR3 DNA sequence: TGCAGTGCTAGTTTTGGCGGGACAGCAGGTCAGCCCCAGCATTTT.

This clonotype was detected many times. The chain uses TRBV14 and TRBJ2-7; D not certain. Per the germline V gene, CDR1 is SGHDN and CDR2 is FVKESK. The CDR3 has 14 residues. V was shortened by 1 base and J by 0 bases, with 7 bases between the two germline ends. In nucleotides, the CDR3 is TGTGCCAGCAGCCAAGGGCGAGCCTCCTACGAGCAGTACTTC. Translated: CASSQGRASYEQYF.

This clonotype was seen ten or more times. CDR3 DNA sequence: TGCAGACCCTCCGGGACTAGCGAGTGGGAGGCAGATACGCAGTATTTT. Protein: CRPSGTSEWEADTQYF. The V call is TRBV20-1, the J call TRBJ2-3, with 10 bases lining up with TRBD2. The CDR3 totals 16 residues. Germline CDR1 reads DFQATT; CDR2 reads SNEGSKA (reference sequence).

Many counts were recorded for this clonotype. This chain joins TRBV9 and TRBJ2-5; 8 positions agree with TRBD2. The CDR3 is made up of 16 amino acids. With V trimmed by 0 bases and J by 3 bases, 7 bases remained unmatched. Germline V CDR1 and CDR2: SGDLS, YYNGEE. The CDR3 region is CASSVGQRGTEETQYF. The CDR3 DNA reads as TGTGCCAGCAGCGTAGGACAGCGGGGGACGGAAGAGACCCAGTACTTC.

This clonotype was recorded many times. The chain combines TRBV7-2 with TRBJ1-2; D perhaps matches TRBD1 (6 bases). The CDR3 spans 16 residues. Trimming took off 5 bases at V and 6 bases at J, with 22 bases between the two ends. Germline V CDR1 and CDR2: SGHTA, FQGNSA. CDR3 sequence: CASSRIRDTSEHGYTF. The CDR3 DNA sequence: TGTGCCAGCAGCCGGATCCGGGACACTTCAGAACATGGCTACACCTTC.

Ten or more counts support this clonotype. The rearrangement links TRBV6-5 to TRBJ1-1; D remains ambiguous. This CDR3 spans 13 amino acids. Germline assignment: CDR1 MNHEY and CDR2 SVGAGI. V gave up 6 bases and J gave up 6 bases, with 14 bases separating them. CDR3 residues: CASSPNKRPEAFF. The CDR3 DNA is TGTGCCAGCAGCCCCAATAAAAGGCCTGAAGCTTTCTTT.

There are many counts of this clonotype. The rearrangement joins TRBV29-1 to TRBJ2-1; TRBD2 agrees at 9 bases. This CDR3 contains 14 residues. The ends lost 5 bases at V and 6 bases at J; junction bases unmatched: 8. From germline, CDR1 is SQVTM and CDR2 ANQGSEA. CDR3 amino acids: CSVLRVAGVNEQFF. DNA for the CDR3: TGCAGCGTTCTTAGGGTAGCGGGAGTCAATGAGCAGTTCTTC.

A word on this clonotype: This likely comes from a read error, as the CDR3 has no conserved phenylalanine or tryptophan at its end. The rearrangement joins TRBV9 to TRBJ2-5; D not resolved. Germline CDR1 reads SGDLS; CDR2 reads YYNGEE. V gave up 4 bases and J gave up 4 bases, with 14 bases separating them. The CDR3 has 14 residues. The CDR3 DNA is TGTGCCAGCAGCCTCCGACTCGGGTTAGAGACCCAGTACAAC. Amino acid sequence: CASSLRLGLETQYN.

CDR3 in amino acids: CASSSPGGPGYNEQFF. The CDR3 region has the DNA TGTGCCAGCAGTTCCCCCGGGGGACCCGGATACAATGAGCAGTTCTTC. The chain uses TRBV28 and TRBJ2-1; D is perhaps TRBD2 (6 bases). Germline CDR1 MDHEN, CDR2 SYDVKM. CDR3 length equals 16 residues. Trimming removed 4 bases from V and 4 bases from J, with 17 bases in between.

The sample holds many counts of this clonotype. CDR3 loop: CASSLAAQGANTEAFF. In DNA, the CDR3 is TGCGCCAGCAGCTTGGCCGCTCAGGGGGCGAACACTGAAGCTTTCTTT. The chain carries TRBV5-1 and TRBJ1-1; TRBD1 matches 8 bases. This CDR3 comprises 16 residues. Losses at the gene ends were 0 bases for V and 1 base for J; bases not matched to a gene: 5. Germline V gene lookup returns CDR1 SGHRS and CDR2 YFSETQ.

This clonotype has a single count. This rearrangement joins TRBV10-2 to TRBJ2-2; D possibly matches TRBD1 or TRBD2 (7 bases each). Trimming stripped 9 bases from V and 6 bases from J, with 17 bases between. This CDR3 has 14 amino acids. Germline-derived CDR1 and CDR2 are WSHSY and SAAADI. The chain's CDR3 is CASVQGGAAGELFF. CDR3 sequence (DNA): TGCGCCAGTGTTCAGGGGGGGGCTGCCGGGGAGCTGTTTTTT.

This clonotype occurred many times. The CDR3, as DNA: TGTGCCAGCAGCATGAGCGGAAACCGAGAGACCCAGTACTTC. It encodes CASSMSGNRETQYF. The V call is TRBV7-2, the J call TRBJ2-5; TRBD2 is a possible D gene (5 bases). This CDR3 contains 14 residues. Germline V lookup: CDR1 SGHTA, CDR2 FQGNSA. The V end was cut by 5 bases, the J end by 4 bases, with 14 bases between.

This clonotype was detected ten times or more. The V gene is TRBV7-8, the J gene TRBJ1-3, with D hard to call. In germline, CDR1 is SGHVS, CDR2 FQNEAQ. Trimming stripped 5 bases from V and 3 bases from J, with 5 bases between. This CDR3 region has 12 residues. The CDR3 DNA follows: TGTGCCAGCAGCGATGGTGGAAACACCATATATTTT. Its protein is CASSDGGNTIYF.

The sample holds many counts of this clonotype. The gene calls are TRBV7-7 and TRBJ1-4; D uncertain. The CDR3 spans 13 residues. CDR1 SSHAT and CDR2 FNYEAQ come from the germline V gene (reference sequence). Trimming stripped 3 bases from V and 3 bases from J, with 5 bases between. The CDR3: CASSFGANEKLFF. The DNA for the CDR3 is TGTGCCAGCAGCTTCGGGGCTAATGAAAAACTGTTTTTT.

Ten or more counts support this clonotype. V usage is TRBV20-1 and J usage is TRBJ2-1, with D possibly matching TRBD2 (7 bases). Germline V gives CDR1 DFQATT, CDR2 SNEGSKA (reference sequence). This CDR3 region has 12 residues. The germline V and J ends were trimmed by 6 bases and 7 bases, with 13 bases remaining between them. For the CDR3, the DNA is TGCAGTGCGGACGGGGGGCTAAATGAGCAGTTCTTC. Translating it yields CSADGGLNEQFF.

This clonotype was found many times. The V gene is TRBV7-8, the J gene TRBJ2-1; 8 bases fit TRBD1. The V segment lost 1 base and the J segment 8 bases; nucleotides outside the gene matches: 7. Germline V CDR1 and CDR2: SGHVS, FQNEAQ. The CDR3 consists of 15 residues. Here the CDR3 reads CASSLVGTGRDEQFF. The CDR3 region has the DNA TGTGCCAGCAGCTTAGTCGGGACAGGTAGAGATGAGCAGTTCTTC.